This T cell receptor beta chain was observed in a study of blood T cell repertoires in COVID-19. Overall study: Nucleic acid was either cDNA or gDNA, and it came from T cells, B-cell-depleted T cells, or PBMCs.

Sequencing was performed with immunoSEQ multiplex PCR; in TCRdb, only in-frame clones are kept and a portion is missing. This sample has around 130,000 clones, with approximately 89% found just once. The CDR3 contains 15 residues. CDR1 and CDR2 from the germline V gene are SGHRS and YFSETQ. The trim removed 4 bases at V and 8 bases at J, leaving 6 bases unmatched. The sequenced sample consisted of peripheral blood. The TCR sequence derives from a human donor in a cohort sampled during active COVID-19. The rearrangement uses TRBV5-1 and TRBJ1-6; TRBD1 agrees at 10 bases. In DNA, the CDR3 is TGCGCCAGCAGCGGGGGGACAGGGGTTGATTCACCCCTCCACTTT. Residues: CASSGGTGVDSPLHF.